Listed below are T cell receptor beta chains from one sample, sequenced in a study of blood T cell repertoires in COVID-19. Sequencing used immunoSEQ multiplex PCR; TCRdb keeps in-frame clones, though not all of them. The data show about 230,000 clones, 65% to 85% seen once. Input material: peripheral blood. These receptors came from a man aged 40-49 years with acute or convalescent COVID-19. Both conserved end residues are part of each CDR3.

>TRBV12-5
CASGPDSYTGELFF
>TRBV11-3
CASSLNGGRAYNEQFF
>TRBV6-4
CASSAKEGADTQYF
>TRBV5-1
CASRLVLGSSYEQYF
>TRBV3-1/TRBV3-2
CASSGTDYGYTF
>TRBV24-1
CATSEGRLAGGNEQFF
>TRBV27
CASSKTGGYGYTF
>TRBV7-2
CASSSDSMLNTEAFF
>TRBV5-1
CASSLSIGQGPNTEAFF
>TRBV3-1/TRBV3-2
CASSLQGGPGAFF
>TRBV25-1
CASSEYRDTIYF
>TRBV20-1
CSASLLAGLTDTQYF
>TRBV21-1
CASPNPRRLAGRGKNTGELFF
>TRBV2
CASGQSGLAKNIQYF
>TRBV27
CASARRITGGTILNTEAFF
>TRBV7-9
CASSSRQASSYNSPLHF
>TRBV9
CASSSADDYGYTF
>TRBV5-1
CASSTGTSGSTDTQYF
>TRBV6-5
CASSYDPGLIYGYTF
>TRBV3-1/TRBV3-2
CASSQTGGGDTQYF
>TRBV13
CASSLSIGTQYF
>TRBV4-2
CASSQRDRGLTEAFF
>TRBV2
CASSGGYGGDGYTF
>TRBV5-1
CASSFMANTEAFF
>TRBV27
CASSLQGPGTEAFF
>TRBV18
CASSPDSTEAFF
>TRBV5-1
CASSSGLQNTEAFF
>TRBV29-1
CSGSYGQHTGELFF
>TRBV28
CASGGTGGPWPLHF
>TRBV3-1/TRBV3-2
CASSQGDRGGYTF
>TRBV12-5
CASTPGGTANTGELFF
>TRBV27
CASSLSGQGAGYGYTF
>TRBV30
CAWNSGSEYEQYF
>TRBV12-3/TRBV12-4
CASTRDTSYEQYF
>TRBV3-1/TRBV3-2
CASSQERGDTQYF
>TRBV3-1/TRBV3-2
CASSPHRGHPQETQYF
>TRBV6-5
CASSLWGGKGYGYTF
>TRBV5-4
CASSLEGLPDEKLFF
>TRBV9
CASSVGGTGTGYTDTQYF
>TRBV5-1
CASSSRGNYGYTF
>TRBV9
CASSASGSETQYF
>TRBV28
CASTELGLTGTGPYGYTF
>TRBV11-3
CASSPGQGNTEAFF
>TRBV6-2/TRBV6-3
CASSYFGQGGNIQYF
>TRBV6-5
CASRRGGDGEKLFF
>TRBV27
CASSLSGVYTEAFF
>TRBV9
CASRKRMDSGTEAFF
>TRBV5-1
CASSLDGGESATEAFF
>TRBV7-9
CASSLLSQGGNSPLHF
>TRBV13
CASSLSREGGAFF
>TRBV4-3
CASSQARDSLSYTF
>TRBV6-6
CASSYSRNQPQHF
>TRBV6-5
CASSPGSYNEQFF
>TRBV10-2
CASSVLPTDLNYGYTF